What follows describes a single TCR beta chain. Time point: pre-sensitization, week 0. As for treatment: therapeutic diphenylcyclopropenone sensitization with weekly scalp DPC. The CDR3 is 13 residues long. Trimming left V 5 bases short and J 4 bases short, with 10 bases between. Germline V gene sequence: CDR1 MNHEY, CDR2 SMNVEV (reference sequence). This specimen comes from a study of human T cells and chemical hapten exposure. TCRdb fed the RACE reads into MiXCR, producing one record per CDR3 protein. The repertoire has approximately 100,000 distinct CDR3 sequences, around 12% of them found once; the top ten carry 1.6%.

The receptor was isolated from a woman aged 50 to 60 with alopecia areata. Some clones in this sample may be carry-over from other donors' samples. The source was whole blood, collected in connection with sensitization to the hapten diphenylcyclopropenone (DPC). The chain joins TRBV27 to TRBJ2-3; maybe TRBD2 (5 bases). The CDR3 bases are TGTGCCAGCAGTAGAGGGCACGCAGATACGCAGTATTTT. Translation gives CASSRGHADTQYF.